One sample yielded the 20 T cell receptor beta chains listed below, sequenced in a study of blood T cell repertoires in COVID-19. TCRdb's copy holds only in-frame clones and misses some; the assay was immunoSEQ multiplex PCR. The sample lists under 75,000 clones; about 80% were seen once. Sequenced: peripheral blood. The source of these receptors is a man in his sixties or seventies who had recovered from COVID-19.

The V and J genes are TRBV11-2 and TRBJ2-7; 7 nucleotides line up with TRBD1. V was clipped by 4 bases and J by 0 bases; unmatched bases: 3. Looked up from germline, CDR1 is SGHAT and CDR2 is FQNNGV. The CDR3 has 14 amino acids. Here the CDR3 DNA reads TGTGCCAGCAGCTCGACAGGGAGCTCCTACGAGCAGTACTTC. It yields the protein CASSSTGSSYEQYF.

The V and J genes are TRBV4-1 and TRBJ1-1; 9 bases are shared with TRBD1. The V segment lost 0 bases and the J segment 6 bases; nucleotides outside the gene matches: 11. Germline lookup yields CDR1 MGHRA and CDR2 YSYEKL. This CDR3 contains 17 residues. CDR3 region: CASSQEYWTDRGAEAFF. CDR3 sequence (DNA): TGCGCCAGCAGCCAAGAGTATTGGACCGACAGGGGGGCTGAAGCTTTCTTT.

The gene calls are TRBV6-2 or TRBV6-3 and TRBJ2-3, with 10 bases fitting TRBD2. Trimming removed 2 bases from V and 2 bases from J; junction bases left unmatched: 1. This CDR3 spans 15 amino acids. The V gene's germline CDR1 is MNHEY and CDR2 SVGEGT. CDR3 amino acids: CASSYGLADTDTQYF. The CDR3 region has the DNA TGTGCCAGCAGTTACGGACTAGCGGACACAGATACGCAGTATTTT.

The chain carries TRBV6-4 and TRBJ2-5; 9 positions agree with TRBD1. CDR1 is MRHNA, CDR2 SNTAGT, per germline. V lost 6 bases and J lost 4; bases outside the gene matches: 9. This CDR3 has 15 amino acids. The CDR3 reads CASSRNLDRGETQYF. The DNA of the CDR3 is TGTGCCAGCAGCCGAAACCTGGACAGGGGAGAGACCCAGTACTTC.

The V gene is TRBV3-1 (or the pseudogene TRBV3-2), the J gene TRBJ1-6; D may be TRBD1 (6 bases). The germline V gene encodes CDR1 LGHDT and CDR2 YNNKEL (reference sequence). The V and J ends lost 1 base and 15 bases respectively, with 13 bases between them. The CDR3 contains 13 residues. This chain's CDR3 is CASSQAPRGDLHF. CDR3 coding DNA: TGTGCCAGCAGCCAAGCTCCCAGGGGCGACCTCCACTTT.

J is TRBJ1-4 and V is TRBV10-1, with a weak D call TRBD1 (5 bases). The CDR3 has 13 amino acids. Germline CDR1 and CDR2: WNHNN and SYGVQD (reference sequence). Trimming removed 8 bases from V and 14 bases from J, with 21 bases in between. The CDR3 sequence: CASPQAGPATLFF. For the CDR3, the DNA is TGCGCCAGCCCCCAGGCGGGGCCCGCCACCCTGTTTTTT.

The chain carries TRBV5-1 and TRBJ2-7, with D maybe TRBD2 (5 bases). The germline CDR1 and CDR2 sequences are SGHRS and YFSETQ. This CDR3 contains 15 residues. Between the trimmed V and J ends, which lost 7 bases and 0 bases, there was a span of 17 bases. As DNA, the CDR3 is TGCGCCAGCCGGGGTGGACTGGGCTCCTCCTACGAGCAGTACTTC. Its protein product is CASRGGLGSSYEQYF. The full variable domain, with the rest looked up from reference TRBV5-1 and TRBJ2-7, is KAGVTQTPRYLIKTRGQQVTLSCSPISGHRSVSWYQQTPGQGLQFLFEYFSETQRNKGNFPGRFSGRQFSNSRSEMNVSTLELGDSALYLCASRGGLGSSYEQYFGPGTRLTVT.

This clone was detected a few times. This chain links TRBV5-4 with TRBJ1-4; tentative D call: TRBD1 (5 bases). There are 15 residues in the CDR3. The V end was cut by 0 bases, the J end by 8 bases, with 14 bases between. Germline V gives CDR1 SGHNT, CDR2 YYREEE (reference sequence). CDR3 amino acids: CASSLGGTQGEKLFF. For the CDR3, the DNA is TGTGCCAGCAGCTTGGGGGGCACCCAAGGGGAAAAACTGTTTTTT.

The chain combines TRBV11-3 with TRBJ2-1, with 11 positions matching TRBD2. Trimming removed 6 bases from V and 9 bases from J; junction bases left unmatched: 10. The CDR3 is 15 amino acids. Looked up from germline, CDR1 is SGHNT and CDR2 is YENEEA. The CDR3 spells CASSGIAGGGSEQFF. The CDR3 nucleotides are TGTGCCAGCAGTGGGATAGCGGGAGGGGGGAGTGAGCAGTTCTTC.

J is TRBJ2-6 and V is TRBV11-2, with D perhaps TRBD1 (6 bases). The germline gives CDR1 SGHAT, CDR2 FQNNGV. This CDR3 has 15 residues. Trimming left V 4 bases short and J 1 base short, with 8 bases between. In DNA form, the CDR3 reads TGTGCCAGCAGCTCGGGACAATCTGGGGCCAACGTCCTGACTTTC. Its translation: CASSSGQSGANVLTF. Full variable domain (missing parts from reference TRBV11-2 and TRBJ2-6): EAGVAQSPRYKIIEKRQSVAFWCNPISGHATLYWYQQILGQGPKLLIQFQNNGVVDDSQLPKDRFSAERLKGVDSTLKIQPAKLEDSAVYLCASSSGQSGANVLTFGAGSRLTVL.

The chain has TRBV28 and TRBJ1-1, with D possibly TRBD1 on 5 matching bases. Germline loops: CDR1 MDHEN, CDR2 SYDVKM. The CDR3 covers 15 residues. The V end lost 7 bases, the J end lost 4 bases, and 19 bases lay between the germline ends. The CDR3 sequence: CASTSGGGPGTEAFF. As DNA, the CDR3 is TGTGCCAGCACCTCCGGGGGTGGGCCGGGCACTGAAGCTTTCTTT. Looking up the rest from reference TRBV28 and TRBJ1-1 gives the full variable domain: DVKVTQSSRYLVKRTGEKVFLECVQDMDHENMFWYRQDPGLGLRLIYFSYDVKMKEKGDIPEGYSVSREKKERFSLILESASTNQTSMYLCASTSGGGPGTEAFFGQGTRLTVV.

This clone appeared a few times. This CDR3 is CASSPPGYTGELFF. The CDR3 nucleotides are TGTGCCAGCTCACCTCCGGGTTACACCGGGGAGCTGTTTTTT. The gene calls are TRBV18 and TRBJ2-2; D gene unclear. V was cut by 3 bases and J by 3 bases, with 8 bases left in between. The CDR3 is 14 amino acids. Germline V CDR1 and CDR2: KGHSH, LQKENI.

This clone has more than one count but fewer than ten. J is TRBJ1-1 and V is TRBV5-1, with 10 bases lining up with TRBD1. Per the germline V gene, CDR1 is SGHRS and CDR2 is YFSETQ. The CDR3 is 16 amino acids. Unmatched junction bases numbered 10, after V lost 4 bases and J lost 4 bases. The CDR3, as DNA: TGCGCCAGCAGCCCGGACAGGGGGGCCGAGGTCACTGAAGCTTTCTTT. It encodes CASSPDRGAEVTEAFF.

The chain uses TRBV4-3 and TRBJ1-4; D may be TRBD1 (6 bases). Germline V gene data show CDR1 as LGHNA and CDR2 as YSLEER. The CDR3 has 16 residues. The V and J ends lost 3 bases and 7 bases respectively, with 18 bases between them. CDR3 in DNA: TGCGCCAGCAGCCAGCTTACCGGGACATTCCGTGAAAAACTGTTTTTT. Residues: CASSQLTGTFREKLFF.

This clone was recorded once. The same CDR3 is also encoded by other DNA sequences in this sample. The V and J genes are TRBV28 and TRBJ1-2; 8 positions match TRBD1. The CDR3 contains 14 residues. From germline, CDR1 is MDHEN and CDR2 SYDVKM. V shed 4 bases and J 4 bases; nucleotides not matched to a gene: 5. The CDR3 nucleotides are TGTGCCAGCAGTTCCGGACAGGGCGTCTATGGCTACACCTTC. Translating gives CASSSGQGVYGYTF.

This clone was seen a few times. CDR3 DNA: TGTGCCAGCAGTGGACAGGGCTATGGCTACACCTTC. Translated: CASSGQGYGYTF. The chain links TRBV6-4 to TRBJ1-2, with 7 nucleotides matching TRBD1. The CDR3 covers 12 residues. J lost 4 bases, V lost 4 bases, and 0 bases had no gene match. Per the germline V gene, CDR1 is MRHNA and CDR2 is SNTAGT.

The V and J genes are TRBV7-2 and TRBJ1-1; a weak D match, TRBD1 (6 bases). This CDR3 spans 13 amino acids. Germline assignment: CDR1 SGHTA and CDR2 FQGNSA. Deletions cut 2 bases from V and 6 bases from J, with 10 bases between. The CDR3 sequence: CASSLSWGPEAFF. Here the CDR3 DNA reads TGTGCCAGCAGCTTAAGTTGGGGGCCTGAAGCTTTCTTT.

This sequence joins TRBV7-2 and TRBJ2-3; 9 nucleotides line up with TRBD2. The CDR3 is made up of 15 amino acids. Unmatched junction bases numbered 3, after V lost 3 bases and J lost 2 bases. CDR1 is SGHTA and CDR2 is FQGNSA in the germline V gene. Here the CDR3 reads CASSLAGGPTDTQYF. In DNA form, the CDR3 reads TGTGCCAGCAGCTTGGCGGGGGGGCCCACAGATACGCAGTATTTT.

The rearrangement uses TRBV4-3 and TRBJ2-3; no clear D gene. Germline V gene lookup returns CDR1 LGHNA and CDR2 YSLEER. V was pared by 1 base and J by 6 bases, with 8 bases between. The CDR3 has 13 amino acids. The CDR3 nucleotides are TGCGCCAGCAGCCAAGTACTGGTGGATACGCAGTATTTT. Residues: CASSQVLVDTQYF.

The CDR3 region has the DNA TGTGCCAGCACCACAGTGAACACTGAAGCTTTCTTT. This gives the protein CASTTVNTEAFF. The chain is built from TRBV5-5 and TRBJ1-1; unclear D gene. V was pared by 6 bases and J by 0 bases, with 6 bases between. Germline CDR1 reads SGHKS; CDR2 reads YYEKEE (reference sequence). This CDR3 comprises 12 residues.